The source of this TCR beta chain is a study of shared clonotypes between healthy human individuals. Notes on the study in general: A limitation of the genetic and exposure-history diversity represented arose from few donors.

The CDR3 is 12 amino acids. The V end was cut by 1 base, the J end by 5 bases, with 4 bases between. The V gene's germline CDR1 is SGHDN and CDR2 FVKESK. The protocol was immunoSEQ multiplex PCR, while the TCRdb copy is restricted to in-frame clones and leaves out a portion. The data contain 1,500,000 or so clones, about 98.5% of them singletons. About this clone: Its antigen is not known. Other DNA sequences in this specimen translate into the identical CDR3.

V gene TRBV14 combines with J gene TRBJ2-3; D is uncertain. This receptor was identified in a man aged 25-45 years in good health. The sample comprised naive CD4+ T cells sorted from blood. Subset denoted: CD45RA+ positively selected. CDR3 residues: CASSQVRDTQYF. CDR3 coding DNA: TGTGCCAGCAGCCAAGTTCGAGATACGCAGTATTTT.